This T cell receptor beta chain was captured by sequencing in a study of shared clonotypes between healthy human individuals. Findings of the study overall: Clonotype sharing among donors was thought likely to change with sequencing depth.

Donors were Caucasian adults residing in Nashville, Tennessee, USA. Original methodology: Sequence data from immunoSEQ were junction-only and lacked quality scores; consequently, filtering differed. TCRdb's table, derived via immunoSEQ multiplex PCR, lists solely in-frame clones and lacks some. For V, J and clone size, that table is used; D and trimming come from the DNA. Of some 2,400,000 clones in the sample, approximately 96% were seen once. Worth noting for this clone: Its antigen is not identified.

Sequenced input: naive CD4+ T cells sorted from blood. Regarding subset: CD45RA+ positively selected. The receptor's source is a man between 18 and 35 years old in good health.

The CDR3 nucleotides read TGTGCCAGCGCCAGGGGCGGGAGCACAGATACGCAGTATTTT. It translates to CASARGGSTDTQYF. V is TRBV7-2 and J is TRBJ2-3; maybe TRBD1 (6 bases). V lost 8 bases to trimming and J lost 0 bases, with 12 bases between them. There are 14 residues in the CDR3. Germline CDR1 SGHTA, CDR2 FQGNSA.